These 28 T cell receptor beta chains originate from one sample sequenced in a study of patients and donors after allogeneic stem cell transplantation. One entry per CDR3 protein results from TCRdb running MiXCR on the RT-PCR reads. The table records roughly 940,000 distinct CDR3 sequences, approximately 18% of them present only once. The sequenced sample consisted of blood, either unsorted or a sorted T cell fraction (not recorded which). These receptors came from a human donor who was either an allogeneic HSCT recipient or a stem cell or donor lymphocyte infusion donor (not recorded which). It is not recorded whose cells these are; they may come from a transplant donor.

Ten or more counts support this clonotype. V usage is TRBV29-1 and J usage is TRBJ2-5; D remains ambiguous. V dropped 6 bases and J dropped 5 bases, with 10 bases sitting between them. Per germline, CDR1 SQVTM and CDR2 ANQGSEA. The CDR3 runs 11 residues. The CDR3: CSVPTRETQYF. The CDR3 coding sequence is TGCAGCGTACCCACCCGGGAGACCCAGTACTTC.

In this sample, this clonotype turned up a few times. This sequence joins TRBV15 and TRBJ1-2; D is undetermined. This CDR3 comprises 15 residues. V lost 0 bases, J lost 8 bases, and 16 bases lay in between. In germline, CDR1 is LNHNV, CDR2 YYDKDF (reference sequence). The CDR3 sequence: CATSRDTERVGGYTF. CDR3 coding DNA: TGTGCCACCAGCAGAGATACGGAGAGGGTTGGGGGCTACACCTTC.

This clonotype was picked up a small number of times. The CDR3 coding sequence is TGTGCCAGCAGCGAACAGGGGAGAATGAACTATGGCTACACCTTC. It encodes CASSEQGRMNYGYTF. This chain uses TRBV7-9 with TRBJ1-2; 7 positions match TRBD1. Looked up from germline, CDR1 is SEHNR and CDR2 is FQNEAQ (reference sequence). There are 15 residues in the CDR3. The trim removed 5 bases at V and 2 bases at J, leaving 8 bases unmatched.

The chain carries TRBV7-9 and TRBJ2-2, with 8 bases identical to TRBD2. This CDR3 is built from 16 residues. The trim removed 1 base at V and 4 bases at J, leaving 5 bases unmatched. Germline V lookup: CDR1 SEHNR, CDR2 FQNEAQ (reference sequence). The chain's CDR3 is CASSLETGGPTGELFF. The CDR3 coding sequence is TGTGCCAGCAGCTTAGAGACGGGGGGGCCCACCGGGGAGCTGTTTTTT.

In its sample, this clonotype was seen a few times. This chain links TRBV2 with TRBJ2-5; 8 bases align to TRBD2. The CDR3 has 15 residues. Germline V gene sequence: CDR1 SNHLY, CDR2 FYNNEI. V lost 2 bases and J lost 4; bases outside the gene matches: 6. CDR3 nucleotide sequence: TGTGCCAGCAGTGAATGGGGACTAGAAAGAGAGACCCAGTACTTC. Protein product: CASSEWGLERETQYF.

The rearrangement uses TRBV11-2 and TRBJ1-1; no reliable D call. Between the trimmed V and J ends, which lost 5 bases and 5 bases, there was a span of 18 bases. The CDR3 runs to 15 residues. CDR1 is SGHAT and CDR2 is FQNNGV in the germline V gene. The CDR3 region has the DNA TGTGCCAGCAGCCCTGGGTCGGGTGGTCGGACTGAAGCTTTCTTT. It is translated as CASSPGSGGRTEAFF.

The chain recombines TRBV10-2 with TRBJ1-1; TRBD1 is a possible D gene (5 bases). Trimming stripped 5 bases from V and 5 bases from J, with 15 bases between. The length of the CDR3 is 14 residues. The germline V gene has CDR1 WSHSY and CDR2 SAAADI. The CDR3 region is CASSRGAGWTEAFF. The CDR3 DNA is TGCGCCAGCAGTAGGGGCGCGGGGTGGACTGAAGCTTTCTTT.

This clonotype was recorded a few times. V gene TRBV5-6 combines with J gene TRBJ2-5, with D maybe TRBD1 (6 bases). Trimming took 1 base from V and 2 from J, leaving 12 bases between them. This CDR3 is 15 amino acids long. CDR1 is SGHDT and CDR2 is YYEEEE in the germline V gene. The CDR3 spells CASSLIDRQQETQYF. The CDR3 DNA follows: TGTGCCAGCAGCTTGATTGACAGGCAACAAGAGACCCAGTACTTC.

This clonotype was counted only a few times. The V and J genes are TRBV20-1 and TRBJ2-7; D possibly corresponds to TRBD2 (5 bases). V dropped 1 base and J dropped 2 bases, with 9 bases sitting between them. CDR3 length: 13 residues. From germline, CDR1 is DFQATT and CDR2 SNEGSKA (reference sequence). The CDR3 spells CSARGTQTYEQYF. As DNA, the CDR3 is TGCAGTGCTAGAGGGACTCAGACCTACGAGCAGTACTTC.

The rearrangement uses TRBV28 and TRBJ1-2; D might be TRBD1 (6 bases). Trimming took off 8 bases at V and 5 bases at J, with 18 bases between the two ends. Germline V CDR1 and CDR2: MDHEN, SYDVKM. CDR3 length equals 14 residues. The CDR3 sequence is CASLRDTRAYGYTF. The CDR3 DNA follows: TGTGCCAGCCTACGGGACACGCGAGCATATGGCTACACCTTC.

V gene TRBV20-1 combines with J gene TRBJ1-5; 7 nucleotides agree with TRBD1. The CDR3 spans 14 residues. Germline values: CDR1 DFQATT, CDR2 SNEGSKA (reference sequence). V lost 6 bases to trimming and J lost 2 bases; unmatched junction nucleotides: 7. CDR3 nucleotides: TGCAGTGCCAGGGGGGGAGGAGGCAATCAGCCCCAGCATTTT. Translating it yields CSARGGGGNQPQHF.

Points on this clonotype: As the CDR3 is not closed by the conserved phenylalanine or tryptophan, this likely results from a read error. The CDR3 region has the DNA TGTGCCAGCACTAAGACAGGGTGGGATGAAGCTTTCCTT. Translated: CASTKTGWDEAFL. V is TRBV6-1 and J is TRBJ1-1; 7 nucleotides match TRBD1. The CDR3 spans 13 residues. Trimming at V came to 7 bases and at J to 7 bases, leaving 9 bases not matched to a gene. Germline V gene sequence: CDR1 MNHNS, CDR2 SASEGT.

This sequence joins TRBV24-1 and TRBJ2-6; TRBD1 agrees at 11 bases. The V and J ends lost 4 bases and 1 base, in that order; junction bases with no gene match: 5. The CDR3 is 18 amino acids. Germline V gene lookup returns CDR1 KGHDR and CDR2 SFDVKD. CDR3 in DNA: TGTGCCACCAGTGACTCGGACAGGGGGCGTTCTGGGGCCAACGTCCTGACTTTC. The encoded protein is CATSDSDRGRSGANVLTF.

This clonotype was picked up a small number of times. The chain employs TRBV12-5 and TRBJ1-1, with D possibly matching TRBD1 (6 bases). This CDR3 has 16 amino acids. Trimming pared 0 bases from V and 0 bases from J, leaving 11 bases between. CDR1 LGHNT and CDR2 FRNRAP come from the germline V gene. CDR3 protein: CASGLVQGHMNTEAFF. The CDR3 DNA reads TGTGCTAGTGGTTTGGTACAGGGCCATATGAACACTGAAGCTTTCTTT.

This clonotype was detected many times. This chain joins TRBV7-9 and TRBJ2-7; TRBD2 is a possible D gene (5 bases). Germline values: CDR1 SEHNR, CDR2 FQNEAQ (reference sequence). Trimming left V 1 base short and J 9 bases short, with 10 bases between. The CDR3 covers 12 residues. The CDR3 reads CASSLEFSGQYF. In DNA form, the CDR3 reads TGTGCCAGCAGCTTAGAGTTCAGCGGGCAGTACTTC.

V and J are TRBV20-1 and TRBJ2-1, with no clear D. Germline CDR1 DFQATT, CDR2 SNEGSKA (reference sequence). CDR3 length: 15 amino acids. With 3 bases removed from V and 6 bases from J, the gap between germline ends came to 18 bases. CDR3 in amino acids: CSASAPLEAVNEQFF. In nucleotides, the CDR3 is TGCAGTGCTAGCGCCCCACTTGAGGCGGTCAATGAGCAGTTCTTC.

For the CDR3, the DNA is TGTGCCAGCAGTGACCGACAGGGATCCGACAATGAGCAGTTCTTC. It is translated as CASSDRQGSDNEQFF. This chain connects TRBV2 to TRBJ2-1, with 7 positions matching TRBD1. Germline V gene data show CDR1 as SNHLY and CDR2 as FYNNEI. The CDR3 is made up of 15 amino acids. The V segment lost 3 bases and the J segment 5 bases; nucleotides outside the gene matches: 7.

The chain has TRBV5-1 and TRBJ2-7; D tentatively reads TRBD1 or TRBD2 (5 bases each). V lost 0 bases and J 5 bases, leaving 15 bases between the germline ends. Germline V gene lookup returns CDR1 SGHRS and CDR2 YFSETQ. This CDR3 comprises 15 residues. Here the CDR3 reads CASSLGGMIEHEQYF. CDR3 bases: TGCGCCAGCAGCTTGGGGGGGATGATCGAGCACGAGCAGTACTTC.

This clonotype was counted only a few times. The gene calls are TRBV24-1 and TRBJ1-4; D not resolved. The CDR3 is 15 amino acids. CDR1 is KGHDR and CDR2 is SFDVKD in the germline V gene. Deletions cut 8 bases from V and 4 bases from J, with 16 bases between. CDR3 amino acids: CATTWTDNHNEKLFF. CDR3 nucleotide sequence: TGTGCCACCACCTGGACCGATAACCATAATGAAAAACTGTTTTTT.

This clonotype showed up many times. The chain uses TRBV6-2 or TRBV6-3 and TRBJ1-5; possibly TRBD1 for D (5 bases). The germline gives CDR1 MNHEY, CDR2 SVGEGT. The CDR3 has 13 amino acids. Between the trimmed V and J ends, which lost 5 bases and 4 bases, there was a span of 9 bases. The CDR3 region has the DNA TGTGCCAGCAGTAGGGGTCTAAATCAGCCCCAGCATTTT. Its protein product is CASSRGLNQPQHF.

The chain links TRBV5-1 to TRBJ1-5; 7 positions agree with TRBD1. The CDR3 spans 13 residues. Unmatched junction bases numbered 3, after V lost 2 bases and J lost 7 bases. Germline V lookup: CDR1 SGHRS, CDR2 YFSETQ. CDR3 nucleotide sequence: TGCGCCAGCAGCTTTACAGGGGTCCAGCCCCAGCATTTT. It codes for CASSFTGVQPQHF. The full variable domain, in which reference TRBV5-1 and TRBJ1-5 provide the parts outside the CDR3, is KAGVTQTPRYLIKTRGQQVTLSCSPISGHRSVSWYQQTPGQGLQFLFEYFSETQRNKGNFPGRFSGRQFSNSRSEMNVSTLELGDSALYLCASSFTGVQPQHFGDGTRLSIL.

CDR3 DNA: TGTGCCAGCAGCCATGACTACAGCGGGAGTCTTAATGAGCAGTTCTTC. Its translation is CASSHDYSGSLNEQFF. The chain uses TRBV5-6 and TRBJ2-1; 8 bases are a match to TRBD2. Germline V CDR1 and CDR2: SGHDT, YYEEEE. This CDR3 is built from 16 residues. The trim removed 4 bases at V and 7 bases at J, leaving 13 bases unmatched.

The CDR3 sequence: CASSQDWTGSTEAFF. CDR3 bases: TGTGCCAGCAGCCAAGATTGGACAGGGAGCACTGAAGCTTTCTTT. This chain connects TRBV4-2 to TRBJ1-1, with 8 bases identical to TRBD1. The CDR3 is 15 amino acids. Germline loops: CDR1 LGHNA, CDR2 YNFKEQ. With 0 bases clipped from V and 4 bases from J, the junction kept 4 bases outside the gene matches.

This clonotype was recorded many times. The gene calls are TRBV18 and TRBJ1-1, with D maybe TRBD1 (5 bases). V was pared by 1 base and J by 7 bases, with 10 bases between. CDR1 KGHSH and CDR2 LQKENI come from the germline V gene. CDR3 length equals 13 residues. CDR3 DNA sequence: TGTGCCAGCTCACCACGCCAGGGTGATGAAGCTTTCTTT. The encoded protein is CASSPRQGDEAFF.

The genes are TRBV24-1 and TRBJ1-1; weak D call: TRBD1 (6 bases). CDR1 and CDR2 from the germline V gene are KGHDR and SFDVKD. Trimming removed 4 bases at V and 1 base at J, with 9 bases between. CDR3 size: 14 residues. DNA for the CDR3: TGTGCCACCAGTGAGGGGGCACAGAACACTGAAGCTTTCTTT. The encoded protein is CATSEGAQNTEAFF.

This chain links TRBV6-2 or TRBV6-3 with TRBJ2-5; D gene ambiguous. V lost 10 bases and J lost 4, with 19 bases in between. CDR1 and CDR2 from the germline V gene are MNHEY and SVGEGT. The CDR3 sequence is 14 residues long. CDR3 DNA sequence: TGTGCCACCTTGTTCCCAGGAAAGGGAGAGACCCAGTACTTC. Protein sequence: CATLFPGKGETQYF.

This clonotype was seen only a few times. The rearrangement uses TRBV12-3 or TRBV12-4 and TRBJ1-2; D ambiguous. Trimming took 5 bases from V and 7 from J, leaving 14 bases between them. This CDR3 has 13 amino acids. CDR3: CASSLTTRGGYTF. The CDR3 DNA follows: TGTGCCAGCAGTCTAACTACCCGGGGTGGCTACACCTTC.

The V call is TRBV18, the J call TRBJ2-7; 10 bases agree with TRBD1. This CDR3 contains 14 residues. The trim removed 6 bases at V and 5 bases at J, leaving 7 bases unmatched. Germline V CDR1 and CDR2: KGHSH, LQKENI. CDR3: CASSQGQGYHEQYF. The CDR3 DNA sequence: TGTGCCAGCTCCCAGGGACAGGGGTACCACGAGCAGTACTTC.